What follows are 30 T cell receptor beta chains derived from one specimen sequenced in a study of beta chain features in type 1 diabetes. Whole-study results and caveats: Moderate yet significant TCRB CDR3 shortening was seen in Type 1 diabetes patients in all four CD4+ subsets.

Investigators reverse transcribed all isolated RNA, so they sequenced expressed TCRB transcripts. The table came from immunoSEQ multiplex PCR; TCRdb's copy has only in-frame clones and leaves some out. The table shows about 250,000 clones, with approximately 10% occurring only once. The antigens these receptors bind are not known. Sequencing was performed on naive CD4+ T cells from blood. The receptors stem from a man aged 30 to 39 with type 1 diabetes.

V is TRBV7-9 and J is TRBJ2-5; 13 nucleotides agree with TRBD2. Germline V gene data show CDR1 as SEHNR and CDR2 as FQNEAQ (reference sequence). Unmatched junction bases numbered 0, after V lost 1 base and J lost 4 bases. This CDR3 region has 15 residues. The CDR3 is CASSLGLAGGETQYF. Here the CDR3 DNA reads TGTGCCAGCAGCTTAGGACTAGCGGGGGGAGAGACCCAGTACTTC. Based on the CDR3 plus reference TRBV7-9 and TRBJ2-5, the full variable domain is DTGVSQNPRHKITKRGQNVTFRCDPISEHNRLYWYRQTLGQGPEFLTYFQNEAQLEKSRLLSDRFSAERPKGSFSTLEIQRTEQGDSAMYLCASSLGLAGGETQYFGPGTRLLVL.

This rearrangement joins TRBV28 to TRBJ2-1, with D maybe TRBD1 (5 bases). In germline, CDR1 is MDHEN, CDR2 SYDVKM. V was pared by 3 bases and J by 2 bases, with 8 bases between. The CDR3 length is 14 residues. In nucleotides, the CDR3 is TGTGCCAGCAGTTTGGACATTACCTACAATGAGCAGTTCTTC. This sequence encodes CASSLDITYNEQFF.

The chain links TRBV18 to TRBJ2-1, with D possibly matching TRBD2 (6 bases). This CDR3 is 15 amino acids long. CDR1 is KGHSH, CDR2 LQKENI, per germline. Trimming removed 1 base at V and 6 bases at J, with 13 bases between. This CDR3 reads CASSPRDFSGNEQFF. CDR3 sequence (DNA): TGTGCCAGCTCACCACGAGATTTTAGCGGCAATGAGCAGTTCTTC.

The chain has TRBV20-1 and TRBJ2-1; D unresolved. Germline lookup yields CDR1 DFQATT and CDR2 SNEGSKA (reference sequence). There are 11 residues in the CDR3. V was pared by 5 bases and J by 7 bases, with 9 bases between. Here the CDR3 DNA reads TGCAGTGCTTCAAGCAGGAATGAGCAGTTCTTC. Its protein is CSASSRNEQFF.

V usage is TRBV7-8 and J usage is TRBJ2-1; 8 bases are a match to TRBD2. The germline V gene encodes CDR1 SGHVS and CDR2 FQNEAQ. The CDR3 runs 16 residues. Trimming removed 5 bases from V and 9 bases from J; junction bases left unmatched: 15. The CDR3 loop reads CASSDRLRGGFGEQFF. CDR3 DNA: TGTGCCAGCAGCGACCGACTACGGGGGGGCTTCGGTGAGCAGTTCTTC.

This clone was observed a few times. This rearrangement joins TRBV6-5 to TRBJ2-2; D gene ambiguous. Germline V CDR1 and CDR2: MNHEY, SVGAGI. V lost 7 bases, J lost 5 bases, and 14 bases lay in between. CDR3 length: 14 amino acids. CDR3 protein: CASTYKEQTGELFF. The CDR3, as DNA: TGTGCCAGCACCTATAAGGAGCAAACCGGGGAGCTGTTTTTT.

This clone was counted between two and nine times. V and J are TRBV2 and TRBJ1-1, with D tentatively TRBD1 (6 bases). V was trimmed by 4 bases and J by 9 bases, leaving 15 bases between them. This CDR3 contains 13 residues. Germline lookup yields CDR1 SNHLY and CDR2 FYNNEI. CDR3 amino acids: CASSVDSTTQAFF. For the CDR3, the DNA is TGTGCCAGCAGTGTGGACAGTACTACACAAGCTTTCTTT.

This clone was observed a handful of times. The chain links TRBV5-1 to TRBJ2-1; 11 bases map to TRBD2. The CDR3 is 14 amino acids. CDR1 SGHRS and CDR2 YFSETQ come from the germline V gene. With 3 bases clipped from V and 6 bases from J, the junction kept 2 bases outside the gene matches. The CDR3, as DNA: TGCGCCAGCAGCTCTAGCGGGGGGCCCAATGAGCAGTTCTTC. Encoded protein: CASSSSGGPNEQFF.

The chain carries TRBV7-9 and TRBJ2-5, with TRBD1 identical over 9 bases. Germline V lookup: CDR1 SEHNR, CDR2 FQNEAQ (reference sequence). V lost 1 base and J lost 4; bases outside the gene matches: 4. This CDR3 has 15 amino acids. The CDR3 nucleotides read TGTGCCAGCAGCTTAGGTGGACAGGGGATAGAGACCCAGTACTTC. Protein sequence: CASSLGGQGIETQYF.

This chain links TRBV4-1 with TRBJ1-2; the match to TRBD1 covers 7 bases. Unmatched junction bases numbered 3, after V lost 0 bases and J lost 8 bases. The CDR3 is 13 residues long. Germline CDR1 MGHRA, CDR2 YSYEKL. This CDR3 is CASSQEIGGGYTF. In nucleotides, the CDR3 is TGCGCCAGCAGCCAAGAGATAGGGGGCGGCTACACCTTC.

The chain employs TRBV7-9 and TRBJ2-3; the match to TRBD2 covers 7 bases. CDR3 length: 16 residues. Germline V CDR1 and CDR2: SEHNR, FQNEAQ (reference sequence). With V trimmed by 5 bases and J by 3 bases, 11 bases remained unmatched. The CDR3 sequence: CASSLDWGGETDTQYF. In DNA, the CDR3 is TGTGCCAGCAGCCTCGACTGGGGGGGTGAGACAGATACGCAGTATTTT.

The chain employs TRBV11-2 and TRBJ2-2; D is unclear. Trimming shortened V by 6 bases and J by 6 bases, and 11 bases separated the two germline ends. The CDR3 is made up of 13 amino acids. The germline V gene has CDR1 SGHAT and CDR2 FQNNGV. The CDR3 nucleotides read TGTGCCAGCAGTAAGCTAGGAGCCGGGGAGCTGTTTTTT. Protein sequence: CASSKLGAGELFF.

This rearrangement joins TRBV7-2 to TRBJ2-1, with a possible D match to TRBD1 (7 bases). Trimming took off 4 bases at V and 1 base at J, with 17 bases between the two ends. The CDR3 covers 17 residues. In germline, CDR1 is SGHTA, CDR2 FQGNSA. The DNA for the CDR3 is TGTGCCAGCAGCTACACAACCCAGGGGGGATCCTACAATGAGCAGTTCTTC. Translation: CASSYTTQGGSYNEQFF.

This clone has only a few counts. The chain recombines TRBV6-5 with TRBJ2-1; 7 positions match TRBD1. CDR3 length: 11 residues. The trim removed 6 bases at V and 12 bases at J, leaving 5 bases unmatched. Germline V gene lookup returns CDR1 MNHEY and CDR2 SVGAGI. CDR3 protein: CASRQGSGQFF. DNA for the CDR3: TGTGCCAGCAGACAGGGGTCGGGGCAGTTCTTC.

This clone was found a few times. The chain is built from TRBV4-2 and TRBJ2-2; 7 positions agree with TRBD2. Germline CDR1 is LGHNA and CDR2 is YNFKEQ. The CDR3 extends over 15 amino acids. With V trimmed by 2 bases and J by 3 bases, 3 bases remained unmatched. CDR3 in DNA: TGTGCCAGCAGCCAATGGGGGGGAGACACCGGGGAGCTGTTTTTT. Amino acid sequence: CASSQWGGDTGELFF.

J is TRBJ2-3 and V is TRBV25-1; TRBD2 matches 10 bases. The junction had 5 bases not matched to a gene; V was cut back by 1 base and J by 1 base. This CDR3 region has 17 residues. CDR1 is MGHDK and CDR2 is SYGVNS in the germline V gene. The CDR3 loop is CASSELSGGAGTDTQYF. The CDR3 DNA follows: TGTGCCAGCAGTGAATTAAGCGGGGGGGCCGGCACAGATACGCAGTATTTT.

The V and J genes are TRBV2 and TRBJ2-5; unclear D gene. Germline values: CDR1 SNHLY, CDR2 FYNNEI. V was cut by 2 bases and J by 4 bases, with 5 bases left in between. The CDR3 loop spans 12 amino acids. CDR3 coding DNA: TGTGCCAGCAGTGAAAACAGAGAGACCCAGTACTTC. The encoded protein is CASSENRETQYF. Together with reference TRBV2 and TRBJ2-5, the CDR3 gives the full variable domain: EPEVTQTPSHQVTQMGQEVILRCVPISNHLYFYWYRQILGQKVEFLVSFYNNEISEKSEIFDDQFSVERPDGSNFTLKIRSTKLEDSAMYFCASSENRETQYFGPGTRLLVL.

The genes are TRBV18 and TRBJ2-3, with D perhaps matching TRBD2 (6 bases). The CDR3 has 13 amino acids. CDR1 and CDR2 (germline): KGHSH, LQKENI. With 3 bases removed from V and 5 bases from J, the gap between germline ends came to 9 bases. The CDR3 spells CASSPNGGDTQYF. The CDR3 nucleotides read TGTGCCAGCTCACCGAACGGGGGAGATACGCAGTATTTT.

The rearrangement joins TRBV5-1 to TRBJ2-2; TRBD2 aligns across 7 bases. This CDR3 contains 14 residues. The germline gives CDR1 SGHRS, CDR2 YFSETQ. With V trimmed by 0 bases and J by 7 bases, 3 bases remained unmatched. The CDR3: CASSLGPGGGELFF. The CDR3 DNA follows: TGCGCCAGCAGCTTGGGACCGGGAGGCGGGGAGCTGTTTTTT.

The chain has TRBV19 and TRBJ1-5; the match to TRBD1 covers 9 bases. Trimming removed 5 bases from V and 3 bases from J; junction bases left unmatched: 5. CDR3 size: 15 residues. Germline CDR1 LNHDA, CDR2 SQIVND (reference sequence). The CDR3: CASSFTGGLNQPQHF. In DNA, the CDR3 is TGTGCCAGTAGTTTTACAGGGGGCCTCAATCAGCCCCAGCATTTT.

The chain recombines TRBV2 with TRBJ1-6, with unresolved D. From germline, CDR1 is SNHLY and CDR2 FYNNEI. The CDR3 extends over 12 amino acids. The V end lost 3 bases, the J end lost 7 bases, and 4 bases lay between the germline ends. CDR3 nucleotides: TGTGCCAGCAGTGACTCCAATTCACCCCTCCACTTT. It encodes CASSDSNSPLHF.

There are a few counts of this clone. The chain combines TRBV2 with TRBJ2-5; the D gene is possibly TRBD2 (5 bases). Germline V lookup: CDR1 SNHLY, CDR2 FYNNEI. The germline V and J ends were trimmed by 6 bases and 3 bases, with 11 bases remaining between them. The CDR3 is made up of 13 amino acids. The CDR3 protein is CASSPRREETQYF. CDR3 coding DNA: TGTGCCAGCAGCCCGAGGCGGGAAGAGACCCAGTACTTC.

The rearrangement links TRBV20-1 to TRBJ2-3, with D possibly matching TRBD1 (6 bases). Germline assignment: CDR1 DFQATT and CDR2 SNEGSKA (reference sequence). This CDR3 is 10 amino acids long. This CDR3 reads CRTGADTQYF. The CDR3 nucleotides read TGCAGGACAGGAGCAGATACGCAGTATTTT.

This clone was observed a handful of times. The chain combines TRBV6-6 with TRBJ2-3; D is perhaps TRBD1 (5 bases). V lost 2 bases, J lost 6 bases, and 12 bases lay in between. This CDR3 is built from 14 residues. The germline V gene has CDR1 MNHNY and CDR2 SVGAGI (reference sequence). The CDR3 spells CASSYRQSRDTQYF. The CDR3 region has the DNA TGTGCCAGCAGTTACCGACAGTCCAGGGATACGCAGTATTTT.

This chain uses TRBV30 with TRBJ1-2; no firm D call. V gave up 5 bases and J gave up 7 bases, with 17 bases separating them. CDR1 is GTSNPN and CDR2 is SVGIG in the germline V gene (reference sequence). The CDR3 has 13 residues. The CDR3 sequence: CAWAHLDGSGYTF. The CDR3 bases are TGTGCCTGGGCCCACCTAGACGGTTCTGGCTACACCTTC.

The rearrangement joins TRBV9 to TRBJ1-3, with a possible D match to TRBD1 (6 bases). With 0 bases removed from V and 4 bases from J, the gap between germline ends came to 11 bases. The CDR3 runs 15 residues. Per the germline V gene, CDR1 is SGDLS and CDR2 is YYNGEE. CDR3 loop: CASSVAIGTGNTIYF. The CDR3 DNA sequence: TGTGCCAGCAGCGTAGCTATTGGGACAGGAAACACCATATATTTT.

This chain joins TRBV2 and TRBJ1-2; D possibly corresponds to TRBD1 (6 bases). The CDR3 runs 15 residues. The V end lost 6 bases, the J end lost 3 bases, and 17 bases lay between the germline ends. Germline CDR1 reads SNHLY; CDR2 reads FYNNEI. The CDR3: CASSDLLQGHYGYTF. The CDR3 DNA sequence: TGTGCCAGCAGCGACCTCCTACAGGGACACTATGGCTACACCTTC.

The chain couples TRBV6-5 to TRBJ1-2, with D unresolved. The CDR3 totals 15 residues. Germline values: CDR1 MNHEY, CDR2 SVGAGI. The germline V and J ends were trimmed by 4 bases and 8 bases, with 20 bases remaining between them. CDR3 loop: CASSFPRGRGWGYTF. CDR3 DNA: TGTGCCAGCAGTTTCCCCCGCGGGCGCGGGTGGGGCTACACCTTC.

This clone was recorded a few times. The J gene is TRBJ2-1, the V gene TRBV19, with 10 positions matching TRBD1. CDR3 length equals 17 residues. Trimming removed 5 bases from V and 3 bases from J; junction bases left unmatched: 10. The V gene's germline CDR1 is LNHDA and CDR2 SQIVND (reference sequence). This CDR3 is CASSHRQGARSYNEQFF. The CDR3 nucleotides read TGTGCCAGTAGTCATCGACAGGGGGCCCGAAGCTACAATGAGCAGTTCTTC.

This clone turned up a few times. The rearrangement links TRBV30 to TRBJ1-5; no clear D gene. The CDR3 runs to 13 residues. Germline V CDR1 and CDR2: GTSNPN, SVGIG (reference sequence). Trimming removed 2 bases at V and 5 bases at J, with 10 bases between. This CDR3 is CAWSWGDYQPQHF. Here the CDR3 DNA reads TGTGCCTGGAGTTGGGGAGACTATCAGCCCCAGCATTTT.